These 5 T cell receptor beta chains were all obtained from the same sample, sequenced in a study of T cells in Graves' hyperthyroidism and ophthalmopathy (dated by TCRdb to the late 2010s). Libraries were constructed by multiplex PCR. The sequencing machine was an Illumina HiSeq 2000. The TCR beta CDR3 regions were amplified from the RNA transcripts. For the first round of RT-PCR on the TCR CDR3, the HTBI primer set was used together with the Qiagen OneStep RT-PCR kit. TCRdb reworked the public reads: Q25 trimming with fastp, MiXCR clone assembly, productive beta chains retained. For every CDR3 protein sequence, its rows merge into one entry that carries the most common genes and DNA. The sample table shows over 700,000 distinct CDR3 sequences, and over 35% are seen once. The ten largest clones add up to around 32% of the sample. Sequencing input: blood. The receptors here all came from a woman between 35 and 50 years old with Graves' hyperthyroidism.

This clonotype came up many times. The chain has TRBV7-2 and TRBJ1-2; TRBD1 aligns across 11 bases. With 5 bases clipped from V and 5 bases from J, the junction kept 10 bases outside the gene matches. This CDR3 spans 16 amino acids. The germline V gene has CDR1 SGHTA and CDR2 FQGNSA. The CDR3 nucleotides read TGTGCCAGCAGCATACGGACAGGGGGCGATAGGTATGGCTACACCTTC. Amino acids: CASSIRTGGDRYGYTF.

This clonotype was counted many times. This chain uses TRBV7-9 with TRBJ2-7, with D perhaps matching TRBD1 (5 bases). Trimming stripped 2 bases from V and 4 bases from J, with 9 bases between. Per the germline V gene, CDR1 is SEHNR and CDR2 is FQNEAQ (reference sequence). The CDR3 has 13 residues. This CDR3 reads CASSLPQVYEQYF. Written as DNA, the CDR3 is TGTGCCAGCAGCTTACCACAGGTGTACGAGCAGTACTTC.

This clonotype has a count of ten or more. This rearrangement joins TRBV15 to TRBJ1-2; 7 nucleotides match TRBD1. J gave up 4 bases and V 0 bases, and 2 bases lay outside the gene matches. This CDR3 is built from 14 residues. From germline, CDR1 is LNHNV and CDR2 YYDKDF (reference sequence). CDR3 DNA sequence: TGTGCCACCAGCAGAGACAGGGGGGGCTATGGCTACACCTTC. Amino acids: CATSRDRGGYGYTF.

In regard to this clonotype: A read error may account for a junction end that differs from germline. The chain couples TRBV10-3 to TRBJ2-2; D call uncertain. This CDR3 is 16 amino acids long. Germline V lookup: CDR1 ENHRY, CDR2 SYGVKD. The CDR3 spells CASSYADAAGIGELFF. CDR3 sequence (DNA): TGTGCCAGCAGTTACGCGGACGCCGCTGGGATCGGGGAGCTGTTTTTT.

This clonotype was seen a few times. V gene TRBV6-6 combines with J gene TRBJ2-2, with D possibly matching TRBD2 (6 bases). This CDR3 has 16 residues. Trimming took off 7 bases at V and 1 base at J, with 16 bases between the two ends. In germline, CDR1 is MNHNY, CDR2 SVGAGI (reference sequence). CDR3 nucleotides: TGTGCCAGCATTACCGGCGGGGCAGGGAACACCGGGGAGCTGTTTTTT. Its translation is CASITGGAGNTGELFF.